The 2 T cell receptor beta chains below come from one sample, sequenced in a study of CD8 T cells in Susac syndrome. The RNA input was about 0.5 to 1 ug, and it was reverse transcribed with random hexamers. TCRdb re-called the immunoSEQ multiplex PCR reads with MiXCR, one entry per CDR3 protein. The sample includes 130,000 or so distinct CDR3 sequences, roughly 94% of them seen just once. Sequencing was done on a sample of CD4+ T cells from PBMCs. Every receptor here comes from a human donor in good health.

In this sample, this clonotype turned up once. The gene calls are TRBV9 and TRBJ1-2; 9 nucleotides agree with TRBD1. Unmatched junction bases numbered 11, after V lost 3 bases and J lost 5 bases. The germline CDR1 and CDR2 sequences are SGDLS and YYNGEE. The CDR3 is made up of 16 amino acids. The CDR3 here is CASSAQGQGVLYGYTF. The CDR3 nucleotides are TGTGCCAGCAGCGCCCAGGGACAGGGCGTTTTATATGGCTACACCTTC.

The V gene is TRBV5-1, the J gene TRBJ1-4; 7 bases are shared with TRBD1. V trimming: 4 bases; J trimming: 3 bases; junction bases outside the gene matches: 6. Germline V gene lookup returns CDR1 SGHRS and CDR2 YFSETQ. The CDR3 has 15 amino acids. The CDR3 sequence: CASSSGGQPNEKLFF. CDR3 sequence (DNA): TGCGCCAGCAGCAGCGGGGGACAGCCTAATGAAAAACTGTTTTTT.